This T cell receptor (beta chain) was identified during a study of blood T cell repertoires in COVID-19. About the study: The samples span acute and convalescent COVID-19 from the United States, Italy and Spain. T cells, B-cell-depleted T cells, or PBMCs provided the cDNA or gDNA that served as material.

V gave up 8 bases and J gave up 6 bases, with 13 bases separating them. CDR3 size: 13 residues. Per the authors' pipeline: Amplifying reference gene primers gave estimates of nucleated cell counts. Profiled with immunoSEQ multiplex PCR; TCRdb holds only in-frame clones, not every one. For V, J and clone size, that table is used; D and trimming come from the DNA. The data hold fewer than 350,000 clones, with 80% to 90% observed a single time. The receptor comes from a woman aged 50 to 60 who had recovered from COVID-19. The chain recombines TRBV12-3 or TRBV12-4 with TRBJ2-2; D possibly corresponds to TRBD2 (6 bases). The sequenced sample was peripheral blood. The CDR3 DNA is TGTGCCAGCTCCGCGGGACTTTCCGGGGAGCTGTTTTTT. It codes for CASSAGLSGELFF.